This TCR beta chain was retrieved from a study of Ad26.COV2.S vaccination and SARS-CoV-2 variants. Indicated treatment: around 19 received Ad26.COV2.S at low or high dose, single or two shots; about five received placebo; per-sample allocation not given. The investigators took samples on day 63 after the first vaccine or placebo injection. Assay: immunoSEQ multiplex PCR; the TCRdb copy retains only in-frame clones and omits some. In the table there are fewer than 500,000 clones, less than 95% of which are singletons. The junction had 4 bases not matched to a gene; V was cut back by 7 bases and J by 3 bases. Germline assignment: CDR1 MNHNY and CDR2 SVGAGI (reference sequence). CDR3 length: 13 amino acids.

This rearrangement joins TRBV6-6 to TRBJ2-7; 9 nucleotides line up with TRBD2. Source: peripheral blood, taken in a trial of Ad26.COV2.S vaccine versus placebo. The sequence came from a person aged 18 to 65 who received the Ad26.COV2.S COVID-19 vaccine or a placebo. This chain's CDR3 is CASKASGNYEQYF. CDR3 coding DNA: TGTGCCAGCAAGGCTAGCGGGAACTACGAGCAGTACTTC.